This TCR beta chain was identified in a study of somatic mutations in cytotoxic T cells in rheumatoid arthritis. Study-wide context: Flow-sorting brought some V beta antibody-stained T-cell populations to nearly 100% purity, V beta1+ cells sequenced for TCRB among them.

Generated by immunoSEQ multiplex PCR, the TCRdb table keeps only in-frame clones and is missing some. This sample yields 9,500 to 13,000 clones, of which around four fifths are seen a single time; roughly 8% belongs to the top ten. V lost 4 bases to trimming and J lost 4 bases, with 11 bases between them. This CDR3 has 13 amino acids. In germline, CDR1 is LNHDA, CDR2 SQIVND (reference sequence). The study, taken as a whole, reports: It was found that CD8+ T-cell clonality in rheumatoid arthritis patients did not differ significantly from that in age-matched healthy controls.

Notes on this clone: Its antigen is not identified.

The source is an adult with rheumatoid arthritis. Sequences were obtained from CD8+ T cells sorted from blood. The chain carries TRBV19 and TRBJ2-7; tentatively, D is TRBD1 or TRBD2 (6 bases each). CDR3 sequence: CASSTGALYEQYF. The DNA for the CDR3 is TGTGCCAGTAGTACGGGGGCGCTTTACGAGCAGTACTTC.